The 22 T cell receptor beta chains presented below share a single source sample, sequenced in a study of PD-1 blockade in classical Hodgkin lymphoma. Time point specified: cycle 4 day 1 (C4D1), after more than 5 weeks of nivolumab. Each patient relapsed following autologous stem cell transplantation, and prior brentuximab vedotin exposure differed. The study purified CD4+ T cells from thawed PBMCs using magnetic negative selection. Profiled with immunoSEQ multiplex PCR; TCRdb holds only in-frame clones, not every one. This table holds fewer than 35,000 clones, roughly 90% found once. Sample: CD4+ T cells from blood, taken before the fourth cycle of nivolumab. The receptors were gathered from a human donor with classical Hodgkin lymphoma.

The chain joins TRBV9 to TRBJ2-1; 7 bases are a match to TRBD2. In germline, CDR1 is SGDLS, CDR2 YYNGEE. V shed 9 bases, J shed 7 bases, and the junction held 7 bases outside the gene matches. There are 12 residues in the CDR3. In DNA form, the CDR3 reads TGTGCCACCGGGGACTACCAGAATGAGCAGTTCTTC. Encoded protein: CATGDYQNEQFF.

CDR3 bases: TGTGCCAGTAGTTGGGGGAGCTCCTACGAGCAGTACTTC. Translated, it gives CASSWGSSYEQYF. The chain recombines TRBV19 with TRBJ2-7; D is perhaps TRBD1 or TRBD2 (5 bases each). CDR3 length: 13 amino acids. Germline V gene sequence: CDR1 LNHDA, CDR2 SQIVND (reference sequence). V dropped 5 bases and J dropped 0 bases, with 8 bases sitting between them.

The gene calls are TRBV30 and TRBJ2-7; 16 bases are shared with TRBD2. Germline CDR1 is GTSNPN and CDR2 is SVGIG (reference sequence). The ends lost 4 bases at V and 5 bases at J; junction bases unmatched: 26. The CDR3 contains 22 residues. The CDR3 nucleotides are TGTGCCTGGAATCGGGGAAACGTTCTCGGGACTAGCGGGAGGGCCTGGCGTAACGAGCAGTACTTC. Its translation: CAWNRGNVLGTSGRAWRNEQYF.

The chain carries TRBV18 and TRBJ2-7, with D maybe TRBD1 (5 bases). Germline V gene sequence: CDR1 KGHSH, CDR2 LQKENI. The ends were cut back, 3 bases at V and 3 bases at J, with 9 bases in the middle. The CDR3 extends over 13 amino acids. DNA for the CDR3: TGTGCCAGCTCACCCTCAGGGTTCTACGAGCAGTACTTC. The encoded protein is CASSPSGFYEQYF.

V usage is TRBV29-1 and J usage is TRBJ2-3, with D perhaps matching TRBD1 or TRBD2 (6 bases each). The V gene's germline CDR1 is SQVTM and CDR2 ANQGSEA. The CDR3 totals 15 residues. V dropped 1 base and J dropped 2 bases, with 13 bases sitting between them. The CDR3 DNA sequence: TGCAGCGTTGAAGGGGGGGCGGGGTCCACAGATACGCAGTATTTT. It encodes CSVEGGAGSTDTQYF.

This chain links TRBV30 with TRBJ2-7; D is unclear. Trimming cost V 6 bases and J 1 base, with 7 bases left between them. Germline V gene sequence: CDR1 GTSNPN, CDR2 SVGIG (reference sequence). This CDR3 has 11 amino acids. The CDR3 reads CACIGSYEQYF. DNA of the CDR3: TGTGCCTGTATCGGATCCTACGAGCAGTACTTC.

This chain joins TRBV6-1 and TRBJ2-7; 8 bases line up with TRBD1. Per germline, CDR1 MNHNS and CDR2 SASEGT. The V and J ends lost 5 bases and 3 bases, in that order; junction bases with no gene match: 6. The CDR3 runs to 14 residues. In nucleotides, the CDR3 is TGTGCCAGCAGTTGGACAGGGAGCGACTACGAGCAGTACTTC. Its translation: CASSWTGSDYEQYF.

The rearrangement links TRBV28 to TRBJ1-5, with D uncertain. Germline V gene data show CDR1 as MDHEN and CDR2 as SYDVKM. The CDR3 spans 12 residues. V lost 3 bases and J lost 3, with 3 bases in between. Here the CDR3 DNA reads TGTGCCAGCAGTTTCTCCAATCAGCCCCAGCATTTT. Translation: CASSFSNQPQHF. Full variable domain (remainder filled in from reference TRBV28 and TRBJ1-5): DVKVTQSSRYLVKRTGEKVFLECVQDMDHENMFWYRQDPGLGLRLIYFSYDVKMKEKGDIPEGYSVSREKKERFSLILESASTNQTSMYLCASSFSNQPQHFGDGTRLSIL.

The V gene is TRBV18, the J gene TRBJ2-2, with 9 bases aligning to TRBD1. The CDR3 contains 14 residues. V lost 3 bases and J lost 7; bases outside the gene matches: 3. The V gene's germline CDR1 is KGHSH and CDR2 LQKENI. CDR3 in amino acids: CASSPGQGRGELFF. The DNA for the CDR3 is TGTGCCAGCTCACCGGGACAGGGACGCGGGGAGCTGTTTTTT.

The CDR3 protein is CASSLGQDYGYTF. Here the CDR3 DNA reads TGTGCCAGCAGCTTAGGGCAGGACTATGGCTACACCTTC. The chain has TRBV7-3 and TRBJ1-2; D is ambiguous. This CDR3 has 13 amino acids. V was clipped by 2 bases and J by 3 bases, with 7 bases between them. Germline lookup yields CDR1 SGHTA and CDR2 FQGTGA.

V and J are TRBV19 and TRBJ2-5; TRBD1 might be the D (6 bases). Germline CDR1 is LNHDA and CDR2 is SQIVND (reference sequence). This CDR3 spans 13 amino acids. V was trimmed by 5 bases and J by 5 bases, leaving 12 bases between them. The CDR3 DNA sequence: TGTGCCAGTAGTCTATCAACAGGGGAGACCCAGTACTTC. Its protein is CASSLSTGETQYF.

V gene TRBV9 combines with J gene TRBJ2-1; D is perhaps TRBD1 or TRBD2 (5 bases each). The CDR3 totals 14 residues. Germline-derived CDR1 and CDR2 are SGDLS and YYNGEE. Trimming took off 2 bases at V and 2 bases at J, with 8 bases between the two ends. For the CDR3, the DNA is TGTGCCAGCAGCGTGGGGGACGCCTACAATGAGCAGTTCTTC. This encodes CASSVGDAYNEQFF.

This chain uses TRBV25-1 with TRBJ2-1; D not resolved. The CDR3 extends over 11 amino acids. The V gene's germline CDR1 is MGHDK and CDR2 SYGVNS. The V end lost 4 bases, the J end lost 9 bases, and 7 bases lay between the germline ends. The CDR3 sequence: CASSGAIEQFF. In DNA form, the CDR3 reads TGTGCCAGCAGTGGAGCAATTGAGCAGTTCTTC.

This chain connects TRBV11-2 to TRBJ1-3; D is unresolved. The germline V and J ends were trimmed by 6 bases and 0 bases, with 6 bases remaining between them. The germline V gene encodes CDR1 SGHAT and CDR2 FQNNGV. This CDR3 contains 13 residues. CDR3 in DNA: TGTGCCAGCAGACTAAGCTCTGGAAACACCATATATTTT. Translating it yields CASRLSSGNTIYF.

The chain joins TRBV19 to TRBJ1-5; the D is unclear. The CDR3 has 16 amino acids. Trimming shortened V by 6 bases and J by 6 bases, and 21 bases separated the two germline ends. The germline V gene encodes CDR1 LNHDA and CDR2 SQIVND (reference sequence). CDR3 nucleotide sequence: TGTGCCAGTAGCCTTCCCCCGCTCGAGATGGGTCAGCCCCAGCATTTT. Translated: CASSLPPLEMGQPQHF.

This chain connects TRBV29-1 to TRBJ2-7, with TRBD1 identical over 10 bases. The CDR3 runs 14 residues. Per germline, CDR1 SQVTM and CDR2 ANQGSEA. V lost 7 bases to trimming and J lost 7 bases; unmatched junction nucleotides: 13. CDR3 nucleotide sequence: TGCAGCGGATGGACAGGGGGGTATGGGGGTGAGCAGTACTTC. Amino acid sequence: CSGWTGGYGGEQYF.

The V gene is TRBV7-9, the J gene TRBJ2-5; TRBD2 agrees at 13 bases. The germline V gene encodes CDR1 SEHNR and CDR2 FQNEAQ (reference sequence). The V segment lost 5 bases and the J segment 5 bases; nucleotides outside the gene matches: 14. This CDR3 comprises 18 residues. CDR3 in amino acids: CASSLGLGLAGVGETQYF. The CDR3 DNA reads as TGTGCCAGCAGCCTGGGCCTTGGACTAGCGGGAGTAGGGGAGACCCAGTACTTC.

The chain couples TRBV2 to TRBJ2-1, with 8 positions matching TRBD2. CDR3 length: 13 residues. Germline CDR1 reads SNHLY; CDR2 reads FYNNEI. Germline trimming cut 6 bases from V and 9 bases from J; bases unmatched to any gene: 7. The CDR3 DNA is TGTGCCAGCAGGGTTGGACTAGCTGGTGAGCAGTTCTTC. Its protein product is CASRVGLAGEQFF.

V gene TRBV29-1 combines with J gene TRBJ2-3, with D perhaps TRBD2 (5 bases). This CDR3 is 13 amino acids long. The germline CDR1 and CDR2 sequences are SQVTM and ANQGSEA. V was clipped by 4 bases and J by 4 bases, with 12 bases between them. The CDR3 protein is CSVGRVLADTQYF. As DNA, the CDR3 is TGCAGCGTTGGGCGGGTCTTGGCAGATACGCAGTATTTT.

In its sample, this clone was seen a few times. In DNA, the CDR3 is TGTGCCAGCAGCTTAGAGGGACAGGACGAAGCTTTCTTT. Encoded protein: CASSLEGQDEAFF. The chain uses TRBV7-6 and TRBJ1-1; TRBD1 matches at 8 bases. The CDR3 extends over 13 amino acids. Losses at the gene ends were 1 base for V and 8 bases for J; bases not matched to a gene: 3. The germline V gene has CDR1 SGHVS and CDR2 FNYEAQ.

This sequence joins TRBV30 and TRBJ1-1, with D tentatively TRBD1 (6 bases). V lost 8 bases and J lost 0, with 16 bases in between. Germline CDR1 is GTSNPN and CDR2 is SVGIG (reference sequence). This CDR3 is 14 amino acids long. The CDR3 nucleotides read TGTGCCAGACAGGACAACTCTCTGAACACTGAAGCTTTCTTT. It yields the protein CARQDNSLNTEAFF.

This clone was detected only once. The J gene is TRBJ2-5, the V gene TRBV30; D may be TRBD2 (6 bases). CDR1 GTSNPN and CDR2 SVGIG come from the germline V gene (reference sequence). The CDR3 length is 14 residues. The germline V and J ends were trimmed by 8 bases and 5 bases, with 21 bases remaining between them. CDR3 in DNA: TGTGCCATCACCCTGGGACTCTATTCCGAGACCCAGTACTTC. This gives the protein CAITLGLYSETQYF.